These T cell receptor beta chains were read from a single sample in a study of T-cell memory formation after mild COVID-19. A single record per CDR3 protein comes from TCRdb applying MiXCR to the 5' RACE reads. The sample shows 55,000 to 65,000 distinct CDR3 sequences, over 7.5% of them seen only once. The source material was PBMCs or a T cell subset sorted from them (not recorded which). The source of these receptors is a man aged 18 to 29 who had mild COVID-19 (a few samples of this study predate the infection). Cell type and time point are not known. The CDR3 runs from the conserved cysteine through the conserved F or W. D genes are given only for firm matches. Expanded clones are given a class, and other clones once, few, many or no size at all.

CDR3 DNA: TGCGCCAGCAGGTGGGATAATGAAAAACTGTTTTTT
CDR3 protein: CASRWDNEKLFF
D gene: .
V gene: TRBV5-1
clone size: few
J gene: TRBJ1-4

CDR3 DNA: TGTGCCAGCAGGAGGACAGGGGGCAGGAGCTACACCTTC
CDR3 protein: CASRRTGGRSYTF
D gene: TRBD1
V gene: TRBV12-3/TRBV12-4
clone size: .
J gene: TRBJ1-2

CDR3 DNA: TGTGCCAGCAGCCAAGGCCAGGGACTAGCGGGGGGAGATACGCAGTATTTT
CDR3 protein: CASSQGQGLAGGDTQYF
D gene: TRBD2
V gene: TRBV4-2
clone size: many
J gene: TRBJ2-3

CDR3 DNA: TGTGCCAGCACCCCTCAGAGCGGGGACAATGAGCAGTTCTTC
CDR3 protein: CASTPQSGDNEQFF
D gene: TRBD2
V gene: TRBV7-2
clone size: few
J gene: TRBJ2-1

CDR3 DNA: TGTGCCACCAGCAGAGTCAGGGACCGTCCCACCTACGAGCAGTACTTC
CDR3 protein: CATSRVRDRPTYEQYF
D gene: .
V gene: TRBV15
clone size: many
J gene: TRBJ2-7

CDR3 DNA: TGTGCCATCAGAAGTAGCGGGGGTCAAGAGACCCAGTACTTC
CDR3 protein: CAIRSSGGQETQYF
D gene: TRBD2
V gene: TRBV10-3
clone size: many
J gene: TRBJ2-5

CDR3 DNA: TGCGCCAGCAGCCAAGATCCTAGCGGGGGATGGGAGACCCAGTACTTC
CDR3 protein: CASSQDPSGGWETQYF
D gene: TRBD2
V gene: TRBV4-3
clone size: many
J gene: TRBJ2-5

CDR3 DNA: TGTGCCAGCAGCTTAGGAGCGGGGAACACTGAAGCTTTCTTT
CDR3 protein: CASSLGAGNTEAFF
D gene: .
V gene: TRBV11-2
clone size: .
J gene: TRBJ1-1

CDR3 DNA: TGTGCCAGCAGCTTAGACGGGAATGAGCAGTTCTTC
CDR3 protein: CASSLDGNEQFF
D gene: .
V gene: TRBV7-9
clone size: few
J gene: TRBJ2-1

CDR3 DNA: TGCGCCAGCAGTTTCGGCAGATCGAACACTGAAGCTTTCTTT
CDR3 protein: CASSFGRSNTEAFF
D gene: .
V gene: TRBV10-1
clone size: .
J gene: TRBJ1-1

CDR3 DNA: TGTGCCAGCAGCTTACAGGCCACTGAAGCTTTCTTT
CDR3 protein: CASSLQATEAFF
D gene: .
V gene: TRBV7-9
clone size: many
J gene: TRBJ1-1

CDR3 DNA: TGTGCCAGCAGCTTTGGACAGGGCTATGGCTACACCTTC
CDR3 protein: CASSFGQGYGYTF
D gene: TRBD1
V gene: TRBV7-9
clone size: .
J gene: TRBJ1-2

CDR3 DNA: TGTGCCAGCTCACCCTCCCTCCGTCCGGGGTCGGGCCAAGAGACCCAGTACTTC
CDR3 protein: CASSPSLRPGSGQETQYF
D gene: .
V gene: TRBV18
clone size: .
J gene: TRBJ2-5

CDR3 DNA: TGTGCCAGCAGCCAAGGAAGCGGTCAGCCCCAGCATTTT
CDR3 protein: CASSQGSGQPQHF
D gene: .
V gene: TRBV4-2
clone size: few
J gene: TRBJ1-5

CDR3 DNA: TGTGCCAGCAGCCCCACAGGGTTGCGGGCAGATACGCAGTATTTT
CDR3 protein: CASSPTGLRADTQYF
D gene: .
V gene: TRBV7-2
clone size: few
J gene: TRBJ2-3

CDR3 DNA: TGTGCCAGCAGTTCCGGGTTTGGCTACACCTTC
CDR3 protein: CASSSGFGYTF
D gene: .
V gene: TRBV12-3/TRBV12-4
clone size: many
J gene: TRBJ1-2

CDR3 DNA: TGTGCCAGCTCACCCCCGAACTCTGGCGGGGAGACCCAGTACTTC
CDR3 protein: CASSPPNSGGETQYF
D gene: .
V gene: TRBV18
clone size: .
J gene: TRBJ2-5

CDR3 DNA: TGTGCCAGCAGTTTGGCTAGCGGTCGGGAGACCCAGTACTTC
CDR3 protein: CASSLASGRETQYF
D gene: TRBD2
V gene: TRBV12-3/TRBV12-4
clone size: .
J gene: TRBJ2-5

CDR3 DNA: TGTGCCAGCAGCCTAGTAGGGGCTGGGGCCAACGTCCTGACTTTC
CDR3 protein: CASSLVGAGANVLTF
D gene: .
V gene: TRBV7-3
clone size: few
J gene: TRBJ2-6

CDR3 DNA: TGTGCCAGCAGCTTCCATCTAGACAGGGGACACACCATATATTTT
CDR3 protein: CASSFHLDRGHTIYF
D gene: TRBD1
V gene: TRBV7-6
clone size: once
J gene: TRBJ1-3

CDR3 DNA: TGCGCCAGCAGCTTGGGCACAGAAAGGCAAAAACTGTTTTTT
CDR3 protein: CASSLGTERQKLFF
D gene: .
V gene: TRBV5-1
clone size: few
J gene: TRBJ1-4

CDR3 DNA: TGTGCCAGCAGTTCTGACAGCGGGGAGTTCTTC
CDR3 protein: CASSSDSGEFF
D gene: TRBD2
V gene: TRBV28
clone size: .
J gene: TRBJ2-1

CDR3 DNA: TGTGCCAGCAGCAAAGTGGGACAGGCCCCCGGGGAGCTGTTTTTT
CDR3 protein: CASSKVGQAPGELFF
D gene: TRBD1
V gene: TRBV2
clone size: many
J gene: TRBJ2-2

CDR3 DNA: TGTGCCAGCAGTGCAGAAACGACGCAGTATTTT
CDR3 protein: CASSAETTQYF
D gene: .
V gene: TRBV6-1
clone size: many
J gene: TRBJ2-3

CDR3 DNA: TGTGCCAGTAGCCAGGGCTTCGCGAACACCGGGGAGCTGTTTTTT
CDR3 protein: CASSQGFANTGELFF
D gene: .
V gene: TRBV19
clone size: few
J gene: TRBJ2-2

CDR3 DNA: TGTGCCAGCAGCCAAGGACTAGCGGGGGGGTACCAAGAGACCCAGTACTTC
CDR3 protein: CASSQGLAGGYQETQYF
D gene: TRBD2
V gene: TRBV3-1
clone size: .
J gene: TRBJ2-5

CDR3 DNA: TGTGCCAGCAGTTACCCAGATACGCAGTATTTT
CDR3 protein: CASSYPDTQYF
D gene: .
V gene: TRBV6-7
clone size: few
J gene: TRBJ2-3

CDR3 DNA: TGTGCCAGCAGCTTAACGTTCTCGGGGACCCAGTACTTC
CDR3 protein: CASSLTFSGTQYF
D gene: .
V gene: TRBV7-3
clone size: .
J gene: TRBJ2-5

CDR3 DNA: TGTGCCAGCAGCTTGTTGCTGGGTATCCCCTATGGCTACACCTTC
CDR3 protein: CASSLLLGIPYGYTF
D gene: .
V gene: TRBV5-5
clone size: few
J gene: TRBJ1-2

CDR3 DNA: TGTGCCATCAGTGACCGGACAGGGGGAGATCAGCCCCAGCATTTT
CDR3 protein: CAISDRTGGDQPQHF
D gene: TRBD1
V gene: TRBV10-3
clone size: few
J gene: TRBJ1-5

CDR3 DNA: TGTGCCAGCAGCGAGACCCAGGGCGTTAGGGATGGCTACACCTTC
CDR3 protein: CASSETQGVRDGYTF
D gene: .
V gene: TRBV9
clone size: .
J gene: TRBJ1-2

CDR3 DNA: TGTGCCAGCAGCCAAGTCGTTGCCTCTGGAAACACCATATATTTT
CDR3 protein: CASSQVVASGNTIYF
D gene: .
V gene: TRBV4-2
clone size: few
J gene: TRBJ1-3

CDR3 DNA: TGTGCCAGCAGCCAAGATGAACGGGGATTCTACACAGATACGCAGTATTTT
CDR3 protein: CASSQDERGFYTDTQYF
D gene: .
V gene: TRBV4-2
clone size: .
J gene: TRBJ2-3

CDR3 DNA: TGTGCCAGCAGCCTGGTTGGGGGCCACCAGGAGACCCAGTACTTC
CDR3 protein: CASSLVGGHQETQYF
D gene: .
V gene: TRBV3-1
clone size: .
J gene: TRBJ2-5

CDR3 DNA: TGTGCCAGCAGGCTAGCCGGGACAGGGCACACCGGGGAGCTGTTTTTT
CDR3 protein: CASRLAGTGHTGELFF
D gene: TRBD1
V gene: TRBV3-1
clone size: .
J gene: TRBJ2-2

CDR3 DNA: TGTGCCAGCAGTTGGGGGGGCGGCTCTAATGAAAAACTGTTTTTT
CDR3 protein: CASSWGGGSNEKLFF
D gene: .
V gene: TRBV27
clone size: .
J gene: TRBJ1-4

CDR3 DNA: TGCAGTGCCCCGTCGTCCCAAGAGACCCAGTACTTC
CDR3 protein: CSAPSSQETQYF
D gene: .
V gene: TRBV20-1
clone size: .
J gene: TRBJ2-5

CDR3 DNA: TGTGCCAGCAGCGTAGAGGCTAGCGGGGGACCGCTTACCTACGAGCAGTACTTC
CDR3 protein: CASSVEASGGPLTYEQYF
D gene: TRBD2
V gene: TRBV9
clone size: few
J gene: TRBJ2-7

CDR3 DNA: TGTGCCAGCAGCTCTAGGGGCGGAGACATTCAGTACTTC
CDR3 protein: CASSSRGGDIQYF
D gene: .
V gene: TRBV7-2
clone size: .
J gene: TRBJ2-4

CDR3 DNA: TGTGCCAGCAGCCCGTATCCCAGGGGGGAAGAGACCCAGTACTTC
CDR3 protein: CASSPYPRGEETQYF
D gene: .
V gene: TRBV7-9
clone size: .
J gene: TRBJ2-5

CDR3 DNA: TGTGCCAGCAGTTACGTGGTTGGGTCCTACAATGAGCAGTTCTTC
CDR3 protein: CASSYVVGSYNEQFF
D gene: .
V gene: TRBV6-5
clone size: many
J gene: TRBJ2-1

CDR3 DNA: TGTGCCAGCAGCTTCAGGTTCCCAGATACGCAGTATTTT
CDR3 protein: CASSFRFPDTQYF
D gene: .
V gene: TRBV7-2
clone size: .
J gene: TRBJ2-3

CDR3 DNA: TGTGCCAGCAGCCAATGGGACAGACATACCGGGGAGCTGTTTTTT
CDR3 protein: CASSQWDRHTGELFF
D gene: TRBD1
V gene: TRBV5-6
clone size: many
J gene: TRBJ2-2

CDR3 DNA: TGTGCCAGCAGCTGGGGGCTCTTAGAGACCCAGTACTTC
CDR3 protein: CASSWGLLETQYF
D gene: .
V gene: TRBV7-2
clone size: few
J gene: TRBJ2-5

CDR3 DNA: TGTGCCAGCAGTGATGCTGCAAGCGGGGGTGGAGAGACCCAGTACTTC
CDR3 protein: CASSDAASGGGETQYF
D gene: TRBD2
V gene: TRBV2
clone size: few
J gene: TRBJ2-5

CDR3 DNA: TGCGCCAGCAGACGGAGCGGGGGGTTGATGGAGACCCAGTACTTC
CDR3 protein: CASRRSGGLMETQYF
D gene: TRBD2
V gene: TRBV5-1
clone size: few
J gene: TRBJ2-5

CDR3 DNA: TGTGCCAGCAGCCAGAACGCAAAAGAGACCCAGTACTTC
CDR3 protein: CASSQNAKETQYF
D gene: .
V gene: TRBV3-1
clone size: many
J gene: TRBJ2-5

CDR3 DNA: TGCAGTGCTAATTCGGCGGGTACTACAGATACGCAGTATTTT
CDR3 protein: CSANSAGTTDTQYF
D gene: .
V gene: TRBV20-1
clone size: .
J gene: TRBJ2-3